The 18 T cell receptor beta chains presented below share a single source sample, sequenced in a study of CD8+ T cells in alopecia areata. Treatment defined: oral pan-JAK inhibitor, 5-10 mg twice daily. TCR sequencing used cDNA made by reverse transcription of extracted RNA. Generated by immunoSEQ multiplex PCR, the TCRdb table keeps only in-frame clones and is missing some. The data show 110,000 to 150,000 clones, more than 85% seen once. Sequenced here: CD8+ T cells sorted from blood, sampled at week 4, from a patient treated with tofacitinib. These receptors were obtained from a human donor with alopecia areata.

J is TRBJ2-7 and V is TRBV2; no clear D. V lost 8 bases and J lost 6, with 14 bases in between. Germline loops: CDR1 SNHLY, CDR2 FYNNEI. The CDR3 sequence is 12 residues long. CDR3 sequence reads: CASLGRVGEQYF. The CDR3 region has the DNA TGTGCCAGCCTCGGAAGGGTTGGCGAGCAGTACTTC.

The V call is TRBV27, the J call TRBJ2-1; D is perhaps TRBD1 or TRBD2 (6 bases each). The germline V and J ends were trimmed by 6 bases and 3 bases, with 18 bases remaining between them. This CDR3 has 16 amino acids. Germline V lookup: CDR1 MNHEY, CDR2 SMNVEV (reference sequence). CDR3 protein: CASSLRGTPNYNEQFF. CDR3 DNA: TGTGCCAGCAGCCTTCGGGGGACACCAAACTACAATGAGCAGTTCTTC.

In the case of this clone: The sample has other DNA sequences that encode this CDR3 too. The gene calls are TRBV27 and TRBJ2-7; unclear D gene. This CDR3 spans 12 amino acids. The germline V gene has CDR1 MNHEY and CDR2 SMNVEV (reference sequence). The germline V and J ends were trimmed by 4 bases and 2 bases, with 6 bases remaining between them. CDR3 in amino acids: CASSSGTYEQYF. The CDR3, as DNA: TGTGCCAGCAGTTCTGGGACCTACGAGCAGTACTTC.

The chain combines TRBV5-4 with TRBJ2-1, with TRBD2 matching 11 bases. There are 12 residues in the CDR3. Germline V gene data show CDR1 as SGHNT and CDR2 as YYREEE (reference sequence). J lost 12 bases, V lost 4 bases, and 3 bases had no gene match. The CDR3 DNA sequence: TGTGCCAGCAGCACCGGGACTAGCGGGCAGTTCTTC. Translation gives CASSTGTSGQFF.

The chain joins TRBV11-2 to TRBJ2-7; TRBD1 matches 8 bases. Trimming at V came to 5 bases and at J to 0 bases, leaving 6 bases not matched to a gene. Looked up from germline, CDR1 is SGHAT and CDR2 is FQNNGV. CDR3 length: 15 residues. In nucleotides, the CDR3 is TGTGCCAGCAGCCCATGGACAGGGCACTCCTACGAGCAGTACTTC. Translating it yields CASSPWTGHSYEQYF. Looking up the rest from reference TRBV11-2 and TRBJ2-7 gives the full variable domain: EAGVAQSPRYKIIEKRQSVAFWCNPISGHATLYWYQQILGQGPKLLIQFQNNGVVDDSQLPKDRFSAERLKGVDSTLKIQPAKLEDSAVYLCASSPWTGHSYEQYFGPGTRLTVT.

V is TRBV6-5 and J is TRBJ2-1; D is ambiguous. V lost 2 bases, J lost 8 bases, and 13 bases lay in between. The V gene's germline CDR1 is MNHEY and CDR2 SVGAGI. This CDR3 is built from 14 residues. CDR3 residues: CASSYHANPHEQFF. The CDR3 DNA reads TGTGCCAGCAGTTACCATGCGAATCCCCATGAGCAGTTCTTC.

The genes are TRBV10-3 and TRBJ2-7; 7 nucleotides line up with TRBD1. The CDR3 runs to 14 residues. The junction had 6 bases not matched to a gene; V was cut back by 3 bases and J by 4 bases. The germline gives CDR1 ENHRY, CDR2 SYGVKD. The CDR3 DNA sequence: TGTGCCATCAGTGACCGGACAGGTGATTACGAGCAGTACTTC. Its protein product is CAISDRTGDYEQYF.

V usage is TRBV4-1 and J usage is TRBJ2-3; no reliable D call. Germline CDR1 MGHRA, CDR2 YSYEKL. Trimming cost V 3 bases and J 6 bases, with 7 bases left between them. The CDR3 totals 12 residues. This CDR3 reads CASSQSLDTQYF. CDR3 sequence (DNA): TGCGCCAGCAGCCAGAGTCTGGATACGCAGTATTTT.

This clone appeared once. The J gene is TRBJ1-2, the V gene TRBV9; D unclear. Germline CDR1 is SGDLS and CDR2 is YYNGEE. The CDR3 is 10 residues long. Between the trimmed V and J ends, which lost 3 bases and 9 bases, there was a span of 6 bases. CDR3 nucleotides: TGTGCCAGCAGCGGAAACAGCTACACCTTC. Its protein product is CASSGNSYTF.

The rearrangement joins TRBV29-1 to TRBJ2-7, with TRBD2 identical over 8 bases. Germline CDR1 SQVTM, CDR2 ANQGSEA. The CDR3 runs 13 residues. The junction had 7 bases not matched to a gene; V was cut back by 5 bases and J by 4 bases. In DNA form, the CDR3 reads TGCAGCGTTAAGAGCGGGGGCCTTTACGAGCAGTACTTC. It specifies CSVKSGGLYEQYF.

V and J are TRBV6-1 and TRBJ2-1; D is undetermined. V lost 7 bases and J 7 bases, leaving 17 bases between the germline ends. Per the germline V gene, CDR1 is MNHNS and CDR2 is SASEGT. The CDR3 has 14 amino acids. The CDR3 region has the DNA TGTGCCAGCAACAAGGGCGGTGACGCAAATGAGCAGTTCTTC. This codes for CASNKGGDANEQFF.

The chain links TRBV10-2 to TRBJ1-3, with a weak D call TRBD1 (5 bases). Germline assignment: CDR1 WSHSY and CDR2 SAAADI. The V and J ends lost 5 bases and 0 bases respectively, with 11 bases between them. The CDR3 runs to 15 residues. The CDR3 coding sequence is TGCGCCAGCAGTCCGGGACGGAGCTCTGGAAACACCATATATTTT. This encodes CASSPGRSSGNTIYF.

The V call is TRBV30, the J call TRBJ2-1, with TRBD2 matching 7 bases. The ends lost 3 bases at V and 0 bases at J; junction bases unmatched: 5. This CDR3 has 15 residues. Germline CDR1 and CDR2: GTSNPN and SVGIG (reference sequence). DNA of the CDR3: TGTGCCTGGAGAGTAGGCGGGAGCTCCTACAATGAGCAGTTCTTC. Translating it yields CAWRVGGSSYNEQFF.

This rearrangement joins TRBV4-1 to TRBJ2-3, with D possibly being TRBD2 (5 bases). Per germline, CDR1 MGHRA and CDR2 YSYEKL. With 7 bases removed from V and 3 bases from J, the gap between germline ends came to 11 bases. The CDR3 is 13 amino acids. The DNA for the CDR3 is TGCGCCAGCAAACAGAGCGGTACAGATACGCAGTATTTT. It translates to CASKQSGTDTQYF.

The gene calls are TRBV7-9 and TRBJ2-3; TRBD2 agrees at 7 bases. Germline V lookup: CDR1 SEHNR, CDR2 FQNEAQ (reference sequence). With V trimmed by 8 bases and J by 4 bases, 9 bases remained unmatched. CDR3 length: 14 amino acids. The CDR3 loop reads CASPLRGSADTQYF. CDR3 in DNA: TGTGCCAGCCCGTTGCGGGGGAGCGCAGATACGCAGTATTTT.

This chain uses TRBV4-1 with TRBJ2-3; the D gene is possibly TRBD2 (6 bases). V was cut by 4 bases and J by 2 bases, with 16 bases left in between. The CDR3 consists of 16 residues. Germline-derived CDR1 and CDR2 are MGHRA and YSYEKL. CDR3 region: CASSPQGGGDTDTQYF. The CDR3 bases are TGCGCCAGCAGCCCCCAGGGCGGCGGGGACACAGATACGCAGTATTTT.

This clone was seen once. This rearrangement joins TRBV5-1 to TRBJ2-4; tentatively, D is TRBD2 (6 bases). Per germline, CDR1 SGHRS and CDR2 YFSETQ. The CDR3 consists of 15 residues. The germline V and J ends were trimmed by 2 bases and 5 bases, with 14 bases remaining between them. This chain's CDR3 is CASSLPSEGQNIQYF. DNA of the CDR3: TGCGCCAGCAGCTTACCTAGCGAGGGCCAAAACATTCAGTACTTC.

The CDR3 sequence: CASSPFAGGYEQYF. CDR3 in DNA: TGTGCCAGCAGCCCCTTCGCCGGGGGCTACGAGCAGTACTTC. The chain uses TRBV11-2 and TRBJ2-7, with TRBD2 as a possible D gene (6 bases). V dropped 5 bases and J dropped 3 bases, with 14 bases sitting between them. The germline CDR1 and CDR2 sequences are SGHAT and FQNNGV. The CDR3 length is 14 residues. The full variable domain, completed using reference TRBV11-2 and TRBJ2-7, is EAGVAQSPRYKIIEKRQSVAFWCNPISGHATLYWYQQILGQGPKLLIQFQNNGVVDDSQLPKDRFSAERLKGVDSTLKIQPAKLEDSAVYLCASSPFAGGYEQYFGPGTRLTVT.